This T cell receptor (beta chain) was sequenced during a study of T cells in Graves' hyperthyroidism and ophthalmopathy. RNA transcripts gave rise to amplified TCR beta CDR3 regions. The primer set for the first-round RT-PCR of the TCR CDR3 was HTBI. TCRdb fed the multiplex PCR reads into MiXCR, producing one record per CDR3 protein. The sample lists some 620,000 distinct CDR3 sequences, about 17% seen once, with 3.8% in the top ten. Reasons for excluding patients were uncontrolled infection, other autoimmune disease, pregnancy or lactation. This clonotype has at least ten counts. Its antigen remains unknown. Study results and limitations: Most clonotypes that expanded in the thyroid above 0.001 also showed up in blood. Ophthalmopathy was separated from stable hyperthyroidism by a 13 V-J model.

Specimen: blood. This TCR was sampled from a woman aged 25 to 39 with Graves' hyperthyroidism.

Here the CDR3 reads CASSLTSVGYEQYF. CDR3 nucleotide sequence: TGTGCCAGCAGCCTGACTAGCGTGGGCTACGAGCAGTACTTC. The chain joins TRBV7-2 to TRBJ2-7; TRBD2 matches 8 bases. The CDR3 length is 14 residues. The germline V gene has CDR1 SGHTA and CDR2 FQGNSA. V lost 5 bases and J lost 3; bases outside the gene matches: 6.